The rows below give T cell receptor beta chains drawn from one sample of a study of identifying expanded T cells in peripheral blood. The table came from immunoSEQ multiplex PCR; TCRdb's copy has only in-frame clones and leaves some out. Among approximately 86,000 clones listed, around 84% were seen once. Sequenced: blood. All receptors derive from a person aged 18 to 69 in good health. The CDR3 runs from the conserved cysteine through the conserved F or W. The D gene is left open where the match is weak. A row's size may be missing; if present it is once, few, many or a size class.

j_gene: TRBJ2-7; abundance: NA; v_gene: TRBV6-1; d_gene: TRBD1; CDR3aa: CASTWTQGDYEQYF; CDR3nt: TGTGCCAGCACATGGACCCAGGGGGACTACGAGCAGTACTTC
j_gene: TRBJ1-1; abundance: NA; v_gene: TRBV7-2; d_gene: NA; CDR3aa: CASSLRMGQVNTEAFF; CDR3nt: TGTGCCAGCAGCTTGCGGATGGGACAAGTGAACACTGAAGCTTTCTTT
j_gene: TRBJ1-2; abundance: NA; v_gene: TRBV7-2; d_gene: TRBD1; CDR3aa: CASSPQWRGQGRIAHGYTF; CDR3nt: TGTGCCAGCAGCCCCCAATGGCGGGGACAGGGTAGGATAGCTCATGGCTACACCTTC
j_gene: TRBJ1-6; abundance: NA; v_gene: TRBV5-5; d_gene: NA; CDR3aa: CASSLAGVISYNSPLHF; CDR3nt: TGTGCCAGCAGCTTGGCCGGTGTGATCTCCTATAATTCACCCCTCCACTTT
j_gene: TRBJ1-1; abundance: NA; v_gene: TRBV11-1; d_gene: NA; CDR3aa: CASSRTENTEAFF; CDR3nt: TGTGCCAGCAGCCGCACAGAGAACACTGAAGCTTTCTTT
j_gene: TRBJ2-7; abundance: once; v_gene: TRBV6-6; d_gene: NA; CDR3aa: CASSYERDTYEQYF; CDR3nt: TGTGCCAGCAGTTACGAGCGAGACACCTACGAGCAGTACTTC
j_gene: TRBJ1-1; abundance: NA; v_gene: TRBV30; d_gene: NA; CDR3aa: CASPSRVRSGEAFF; CDR3nt: TGTGCCAGCCCCTCAAGGGTCAGGTCGGGCGAAGCTTTCTTT
j_gene: TRBJ1-5; abundance: NA; v_gene: TRBV7-2; d_gene: NA; CDR3aa: CASSLGQEVRQPQHF; CDR3nt: TGTGCCAGCAGCTTAGGTCAGGAGGTAAGGCAGCCCCAGCATTTT
j_gene: TRBJ1-2; abundance: NA; v_gene: TRBV7-9; d_gene: NA; CDR3aa: CASSLSWGGYTF; CDR3nt: TGTGCCAGCAGCTTATCGTGGGGGGGCTACACCTTC
j_gene: TRBJ2-7; abundance: NA; v_gene: TRBV10-3; d_gene: NA; CDR3aa: CAINHQGLHYEQYF; CDR3nt: TGTGCCATCAATCACCAGGGGCTGCACTACGAGCAGTACTTC
j_gene: TRBJ2-2; abundance: NA; v_gene: TRBV9; d_gene: NA; CDR3aa: CASSPSRGGELFF; CDR3nt: TGTGCCAGCAGCCCCTCTAGGGGCGGGGAGCTGTTTTTT
j_gene: TRBJ2-5; abundance: NA; v_gene: TRBV7-8; d_gene: NA; CDR3aa: CASSPQGFGETQYF; CDR3nt: TGTGCCAGCAGCCCACAGGGATTCGGTGAGACCCAGTACTTC
j_gene: TRBJ2-1; abundance: NA; v_gene: TRBV30; d_gene: NA; CDR3aa: CAWSVGQGSYNEQFF; CDR3nt: TGTGCCTGGAGTGTTGGGCAGGGCTCCTACAATGAGCAGTTCTTC
j_gene: TRBJ1-2; abundance: NA; v_gene: TRBV6-1; d_gene: NA; CDR3aa: CATFPGPYYGYTF; CDR3nt: TGTGCCACGTTCCCGGGACCGTACTATGGCTACACCTTC
j_gene: TRBJ2-3; abundance: once; v_gene: TRBV7-2; d_gene: TRBD2; CDR3aa: CASSPGTSQNTQYF; CDR3nt: TGTGCCAGCAGTCCCGGGACTAGCCAAAATACGCAGTATTTT
j_gene: TRBJ1-2; abundance: NA; v_gene: TRBV11-2; d_gene: NA; CDR3aa: CASSLGTRVSYGYTF; CDR3nt: TGTGCCAGCAGCTTAGGTACCAGGGTCTCCTATGGCTACACCTTC
j_gene: TRBJ1-5; abundance: NA; v_gene: TRBV6-1; d_gene: NA; CDR3aa: CASRMDGNQPQHF; CDR3nt: TGTGCCAGCCGGATGGACGGGAATCAGCCCCAGCATTTT
j_gene: TRBJ2-6; abundance: NA; v_gene: TRBV7-6; d_gene: TRBD1; CDR3aa: CASSFDRGRWTGANVLTF; CDR3nt: TGTGCCAGCAGCTTTGACAGGGGGCGTTGGACTGGGGCCAACGTCCTGACTTTC
j_gene: TRBJ2-3; abundance: NA; v_gene: TRBV5-4; d_gene: NA; CDR3aa: CASSLASSPHTQYF; CDR3nt: TGTGCCAGCAGCTTGGCTAGCTCACCCCATACGCAGTATTTT
j_gene: TRBJ1-1; abundance: few; v_gene: TRBV14; d_gene: TRBD1; CDR3aa: CASSYDRAAPEAFF; CDR3nt: TGTGCCAGCAGCTACGACAGGGCGGCTCCTGAAGCTTTCTTT
j_gene: TRBJ1-1; abundance: NA; v_gene: TRBV7-2; d_gene: NA; CDR3aa: CASSRDRDTEAFF; CDR3nt: TGTGCCAGCAGCCGAGACCGGGACACTGAAGCTTTCTTT
j_gene: TRBJ1-2; abundance: NA; v_gene: TRBV27; d_gene: NA; CDR3aa: CASRIGQSGYGYTF; CDR3nt: TGTGCCAGCAGAATAGGACAGAGCGGCTATGGCTACACCTTC
j_gene: TRBJ1-1; abundance: NA; v_gene: TRBV7-2; d_gene: NA; CDR3aa: CASSFFREAFF; CDR3nt: TGTGCCAGCAGCTTTTTCAGGGAAGCTTTCTTT
j_gene: TRBJ1-2; abundance: NA; v_gene: TRBV30; d_gene: NA; CDR3aa: CAITDQGIPNYGYTF; CDR3nt: TGTGCCATTACCGACCAGGGTATTCCTAACTATGGCTACACCTTC
j_gene: TRBJ2-7; abundance: NA; v_gene: TRBV6-6; d_gene: NA; CDR3aa: CASSNTRNEQYF; CDR3nt: TGTGCCAGCAGTAATACGAGAAACGAGCAGTACTTC
j_gene: TRBJ1-2; abundance: NA; v_gene: TRBV18; d_gene: TRBD1; CDR3aa: CASSPDGQARILRYGYTF; CDR3nt: TGTGCCAGCTCACCCGATGGACAGGCCCGTATCCTACGTTATGGCTACACCTTC
j_gene: TRBJ1-3; abundance: NA; v_gene: TRBV6-1; d_gene: NA; CDR3aa: CASTFPGSGNTIYF; CDR3nt: TGTGCCAGCACTTTCCCCGGCTCTGGAAACACCATATATTTT
j_gene: TRBJ2-7; abundance: NA; v_gene: TRBV9; d_gene: TRBD2; CDR3aa: CASSVDPWLAESSYEQYF; CDR3nt: TGTGCCAGCAGCGTAGACCCCTGGCTAGCGGAAAGCTCCTACGAGCAGTACTTC
j_gene: TRBJ1-6; abundance: NA; v_gene: TRBV19; d_gene: NA; CDR3aa: CASSRNLQGYSPLHF; CDR3nt: TGTGCCAGTAGCCGAAATCTCCAGGGTTACTCACCCCTCCACTTT
j_gene: TRBJ2-3; abundance: NA; v_gene: TRBV6-5; d_gene: NA; CDR3aa: CASKWLGASTDTQYF; CDR3nt: TGTGCCAGCAAGTGGCTTGGAGCTAGCACAGATACGCAGTATTTT
j_gene: TRBJ2-5; abundance: NA; v_gene: TRBV27; d_gene: NA; CDR3aa: CASINSRETQYF; CDR3nt: TGTGCCAGCATTAATTCGCGGGAGACCCAGTACTTC
j_gene: TRBJ2-2; abundance: NA; v_gene: TRBV7-2; d_gene: NA; CDR3aa: CASSRPTGVNTGELFF; CDR3nt: TGTGCCAGCAGCCGCCCGACAGGAGTGAACACCGGGGAGCTGTTTTTT
j_gene: TRBJ2-7; abundance: NA; v_gene: TRBV19; d_gene: NA; CDR3aa: CASSIDIGSSYEQYF; CDR3nt: TGTGCCAGTAGTATCGACATAGGGAGCTCCTACGAGCAGTACTTC
j_gene: TRBJ2-1; abundance: NA; v_gene: TRBV4-1; d_gene: NA; CDR3aa: CASSQDGSYNEQFF; CDR3nt: TGCGCCAGCAGCCAAGACGGCTCCTACAATGAGCAGTTCTTC
j_gene: TRBJ1-2; abundance: NA; v_gene: TRBV5-4; d_gene: NA; CDR3aa: CASSQTQGRGYTF; CDR3nt: TGTGCCAGCAGCCAGACTCAGGGCAGGGGCTACACCTTC
j_gene: TRBJ2-3; abundance: NA; v_gene: TRBV4-1; d_gene: NA; CDR3aa: CASSPGGRGLVADTQYF; CDR3nt: TGCGCCAGCAGCCCCGGGGGGCGCGGGTTAGTTGCAGATACGCAGTATTTT